The 20 T cell receptor beta chains below were found in one sample sequenced in a study of blood T cell repertoires in COVID-19. The data were produced by immunoSEQ multiplex PCR, yet TCRdb's version contains in-frame clones alone and is incomplete. The sample holds roughly 150,000 clones, more than 65% seen once. Source material: PBMCs or T cells enriched from blood (not recorded which). These receptors were collected from a woman in her thirties or forties with acute COVID-19.

The rearrangement uses TRBV6-7 and TRBJ2-7; 9 bases map to TRBD2. TRBV6-7 qualifies as an ORF whose function is uncertain. This CDR3 has 15 residues. V shed 8 bases, J shed 1 base, and the junction held 9 bases outside the gene matches. The chain's CDR3 is CASFHRTSESYEQYV. Written as DNA, the CDR3 is TGTGCCAGCTTTCATCGGACTAGCGAATCCTACGAGCAGTACGTC.

This chain links TRBV5-1 with TRBJ1-5, with D tentatively TRBD1 (5 bases). Germline V gene lookup returns CDR1 SGHRS and CDR2 YFSETQ. The CDR3 contains 14 residues. The V gene lost 4 bases and the J gene lost 3 bases, with 11 bases spanning the gap. CDR3 residues: CASSPGLDNQPQHF. The CDR3 coding sequence is TGCGCCAGCAGCCCAGGGTTGGACAATCAGCCCCAGCATTTT.

This CDR3 is CASSGQTGDSETQYF. The CDR3 DNA sequence: TGTGCCAGTAGTGGCCAGACAGGGGATAGCGAGACCCAGTACTTC. The chain carries TRBV19 and TRBJ2-5; 8 nucleotides agree with TRBD1. Germline CDR1 is LNHDA and CDR2 is SQIVND (reference sequence). The V gene end was trimmed by 5 bases and the J gene end by 5 bases; junction bases not matched to a gene: 10. CDR3 length: 15 residues.

This chain uses TRBV10-3 with TRBJ2-1; 9 bases match TRBD1. Germline V gives CDR1 ENHRY, CDR2 SYGVKD. CDR3 length: 15 residues. V was clipped by 1 base and J by 8 bases; unmatched bases: 6. The CDR3 DNA sequence: TGTGCCATCAGTGAGTTGGGGACAGGGACCTATGAGCAGTTCTTC. Amino acid sequence: CAISELGTGTYEQFF.

The gene calls are TRBV7-3 and TRBJ2-1, with 8 bases lining up with TRBD2. CDR3 size: 16 residues. Per germline, CDR1 SGHTA and CDR2 FQGTGA. Trimming removed 2 bases from V and 0 bases from J; junction bases left unmatched: 3. This CDR3 is CASSLYSGTSYNEQFF. CDR3 nucleotide sequence: TGTGCCAGCAGCTTATATAGCGGGACCTCCTACAATGAGCAGTTCTTC. Complete variable domain (other parts from reference TRBV7-3 and TRBJ2-1): GAGVSQTPSNKVTEKGKYVELRCDPISGHTALYWYRQSLGQGPEFLIYFQGTGAADDSGLPNDRFFAVRPEGSVSTLKIQRTERGDSAVYLCASSLYSGTSYNEQFFGPGTRLTVL.

The J gene is TRBJ2-5, the V gene TRBV6-5; TRBD2 matches 8 bases. The V and J ends lost 6 bases and 5 bases, in that order; junction bases with no gene match: 11. The CDR3 has 15 residues. CDR1 is MNHEY, CDR2 SVGAGI, per germline. The CDR3 spells CASRGREDVWETQYF. CDR3 coding DNA: TGTGCCAGCAGAGGGCGGGAGGATGTGTGGGAGACCCAGTACTTC.

This chain connects TRBV6-5 to TRBJ1-5, with D tentatively TRBD1 (6 bases). The CDR3 loop spans 15 amino acids. Trimming took off 8 bases at V and 5 bases at J, with 19 bases between the two ends. Germline loops: CDR1 MNHEY, CDR2 SVGAGI. CDR3 residues: CASGIRGGGYQPQHF. The CDR3 DNA follows: TGTGCCAGCGGTATTAGGGGGGGCGGCTATCAGCCCCAGCATTTT.

This chain links TRBV5-1 with TRBJ2-2; the D gene is possibly TRBD2 (6 bases). Germline values: CDR1 SGHRS, CDR2 YFSETQ. This CDR3 has 15 amino acids. V lost 4 bases and J 5 bases, leaving 15 bases between the germline ends. DNA for the CDR3: TGCGCCAGCAGCCTGGGGGGAGTACGTACCGGGGAGCTGTTTTTT. This encodes CASSLGGVRTGELFF.

This clone appeared a single time. The chain employs TRBV18 and TRBJ2-5, with a tentative D call TRBD2 (6 bases). From germline, CDR1 is KGHSH and CDR2 LQKENI. This CDR3 is built from 15 residues. V dropped 2 bases and J dropped 2 bases, with 12 bases sitting between them. Written as DNA, the CDR3 is TGTGCCAGCTCACCAGGAGGGCTACAGCAAGAGACCCAGTACTTC. Translation: CASSPGGLQQETQYF.

This clone came up a few times. The rearrangement joins TRBV14 to TRBJ1-1; 7 bases are shared with TRBD1. The junction had 7 bases not matched to a gene; V was cut back by 3 bases and J by 6 bases. The CDR3 runs to 14 residues. Germline V gene data show CDR1 as SGHDN and CDR2 as FVKESK. CDR3 region: CASSQTGLYAEAFF. The CDR3 DNA is TGTGCCAGCAGCCAGACAGGGTTATATGCTGAAGCTTTCTTT.

The gene calls are TRBV3-1 (or the pseudogene TRBV3-2) and TRBJ1-1; the D gene is possibly TRBD1 (5 bases). The CDR3 length is 14 residues. The germline CDR1 and CDR2 sequences are LGHDT and YNNKEL (reference sequence). The ends were cut back, 1 base at V and 4 bases at J, with 10 bases in the middle. Here the CDR3 DNA reads TGTGCCAGCAGCCAAGTTGGGGGGAGCACTGAAGCTTTCTTT. Translating gives CASSQVGGSTEAFF.

The chain recombines TRBV18 with TRBJ1-2, with TRBD1 matching over 9 bases. V lost 2 bases to trimming and J lost 4 bases; unmatched junction nucleotides: 5. The CDR3 totals 15 residues. The germline gives CDR1 KGHSH, CDR2 LQKENI. The CDR3 sequence is CASSPTGGAVYGYTF. The CDR3 coding sequence is TGTGCCAGCTCACCAACAGGGGGCGCCGTCTATGGCTACACCTTC.

This chain joins TRBV9 and TRBJ2-3; 9 bases agree with TRBD2. V lost 3 bases to trimming and J lost 4 bases; unmatched junction nucleotides: 9. The CDR3 covers 16 residues. Germline CDR1 reads SGDLS; CDR2 reads YYNGEE. CDR3 sequence reads: CASSEPRAGGSDTQYF. In nucleotides, the CDR3 is TGTGCCAGCAGCGAGCCCAGGGCGGGAGGGTCAGATACGCAGTATTTT.

The rearrangement joins TRBV4-2 to TRBJ1-4; D gene unclear. Trimming left V 4 bases short and J 8 bases short, with 23 bases between. Germline V gives CDR1 LGHNA, CDR2 YNFKEQ. This CDR3 is built from 17 residues. In nucleotides, the CDR3 is TGTGCCAGCAGCCTCATAGGGTTCGGGAGTAGGATAGAAAAACTGTTTTTT. Translation gives CASSLIGFGSRIEKLFF.

CDR3 loop: CASSPDGGQPQHF. The CDR3 nucleotides are TGTGCCAGCTCACCTGACGGAGGTCAGCCCCAGCATTTT. The J gene is TRBJ1-5, the V gene TRBV18; D not resolved. CDR1 KGHSH and CDR2 LQKENI come from the germline V gene. The V and J ends lost 3 bases and 6 bases respectively, with 9 bases between them. The CDR3 length is 13 residues.

V and J are TRBV9 and TRBJ2-2; 15 bases are a match to TRBD2. The V segment lost 3 bases and the J segment 5 bases; nucleotides outside the gene matches: 17. CDR3 length equals 21 residues. Germline V gene lookup returns CDR1 SGDLS and CDR2 YYNGEE. Here the CDR3 DNA reads TGTGCCAGCAGCGGTGGAGGGGATTGGACTAGCGGGAGGGACACTACCGGGGAGCTGTTTTTT. Translated: CASSGGGDWTSGRDTTGELFF.

About this clone: Within the sample, other DNA sequences also encode this same CDR3. V is TRBV5-6 and J is TRBJ1-2; 8 positions agree with TRBD1. The CDR3 contains 14 residues. The junction had 3 bases not matched to a gene; V was cut back by 3 bases and J by 2 bases. Looked up from germline, CDR1 is SGHDT and CDR2 is YYEEEE. The CDR3 reads CASSSGQANYGYTF. The CDR3 DNA reads as TGTGCCAGCAGCTCGGGACAGGCGAACTATGGCTACACCTTC.

This clone was detected once. This sequence joins TRBV7-9 and TRBJ2-2; TRBD1 might be the D (7 bases). The germline gives CDR1 SEHNR, CDR2 FQNEAQ (reference sequence). V dropped 3 bases and J dropped 5 bases, with 16 bases sitting between them. The CDR3 is 16 amino acids. Here the CDR3 DNA reads TGTGCCAGCAGCTTGGCGGGGACAGCTCTTACCGGGGAGCTGTTTTTT. Amino acid sequence: CASSLAGTALTGELFF.

This clone is classed as medium-sized. This chain links TRBV10-1 with TRBJ2-1; 13 nucleotides match TRBD2. The CDR3 loop spans 14 amino acids. J was trimmed by 7 bases and V by 4 bases; bases with no gene match: 1. CDR1 is WNHNN, CDR2 SYGVQD, per germline (reference sequence). In DNA form, the CDR3 reads TGCGCCAGCAGTGTGACTAGCGGGGGGAATGAGCAGTTCTTC. Translated, it gives CASSVTSGGNEQFF.

The chain joins TRBV6-5 to TRBJ1-1; D not resolved. This CDR3 is 12 amino acids long. The V gene lost 6 bases and the J gene lost 0 bases, with 5 bases spanning the gap. Germline assignment: CDR1 MNHEY and CDR2 SVGAGI. The CDR3: CASRAMNTEAFF. In nucleotides, the CDR3 is TGTGCCAGCAGGGCAATGAACACTGAAGCTTTCTTT.